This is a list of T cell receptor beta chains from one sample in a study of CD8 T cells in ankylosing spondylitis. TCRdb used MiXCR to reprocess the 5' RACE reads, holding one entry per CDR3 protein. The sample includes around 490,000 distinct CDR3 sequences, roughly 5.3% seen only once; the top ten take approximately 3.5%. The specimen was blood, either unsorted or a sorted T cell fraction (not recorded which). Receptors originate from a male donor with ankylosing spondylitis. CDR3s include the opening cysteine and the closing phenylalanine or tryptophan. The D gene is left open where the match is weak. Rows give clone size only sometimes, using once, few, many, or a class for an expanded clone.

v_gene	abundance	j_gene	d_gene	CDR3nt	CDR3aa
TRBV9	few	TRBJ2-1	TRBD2	TGTGCCAGCAGCGTCCGACTAGCGGGAGACGATGAGCAGTTCTTC	CASSVRLAGDDEQFF
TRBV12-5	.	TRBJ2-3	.	TGTGCTAGTGGTTTCGACACAGATACGCAGTATTTT	CASGFDTDTQYF
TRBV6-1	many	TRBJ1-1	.	TGTGCCAGTTCAAAGCGGGGGGGCACTGAAGCTTTCTTT	CASSKRGGTEAFF
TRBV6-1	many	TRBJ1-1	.	TGTGCCACAGTAGGAGGGTTGAACACTGAAGCTTTCTTT	CATVGGLNTEAFF
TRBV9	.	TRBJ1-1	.	TGTGCCAGCAGCGTAGAGCCTCCGGGGGCGCCGGAGGGGACTGAAGCTTTCTTT	CASSVEPPGAPEGTEAFF
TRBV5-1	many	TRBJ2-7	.	TGCGCCAGCAGCTTGGAGGGGGTCTCCTACGAGCAGTACTTC	CASSLEGVSYEQYF
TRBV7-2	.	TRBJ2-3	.	TGTGCCAGCAGCTTACAACCGGGAGTCAGCACAGATACGCAGTATTTT	CASSLQPGVSTDTQYF
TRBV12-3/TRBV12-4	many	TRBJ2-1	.	TGTGCCAGCCTTGCAGGGGCATACAATGAGCAGTTCTTC	CASLAGAYNEQFF
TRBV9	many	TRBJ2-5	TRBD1	TGTGCCAGCAGCACCGGGACAGGGGGCCCAGAGACCCAGTACTTC	CASSTGTGGPETQYF
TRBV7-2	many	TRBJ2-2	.	TGTGCCAGCCGACTGATTAGGGGCACCGGGGAGCTGTTTTTT	CASRLIRGTGELFF
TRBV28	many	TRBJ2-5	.	TGTGCCAGCAGTTTCTATAGCGGTGGGGTCGACTTC	CASSFYSGGVDF
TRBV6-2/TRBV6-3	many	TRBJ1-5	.	TGTGCCAGCAGTTACGACCGACCGGGAGGGCTTCAGCCCCAGCATTTT	CASSYDRPGGLQPQHF
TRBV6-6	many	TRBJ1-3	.	TGTGCATGTAGACAGAGCTCTGGAAACACCATATATTTT	CACRQSSGNTIYF
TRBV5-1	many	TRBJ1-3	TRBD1	TGCGCCAGCAGCCCGGGACAGGGGGTCTCATTCTCTGGAAACACCATATATTTT	CASSPGQGVSFSGNTIYF
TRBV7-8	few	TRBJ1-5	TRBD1	TGTGCCAGCAGCCTAGGGGACAGTAAGAAGCCCCAGCATTTT	CASSLGDSKKPQHF
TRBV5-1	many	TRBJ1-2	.	TGCGCCAGCAGGGACAGCTATTTAAACTATGGCTACACCTTC	CASRDSYLNYGYTF
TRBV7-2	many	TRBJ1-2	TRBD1	TGTGCCAGCAGCCCGCAAAGCGCCGGGACAGTGATGGAAGGCTACACCTTC	CASSPQSAGTVMEGYTF